These 30 T cell receptor beta chains came from one sample sequenced in a study of blood T cell repertoires in COVID-19. Only in-frame clones appear in the TCRdb table, and some are missing; sequencing was by immunoSEQ multiplex PCR. The repertoire holds some 61,000 clones, with around 86% as singletons. Sequences were obtained from peripheral blood. These receptors all come from a man aged 30 to 45 with acute or convalescent COVID-19.

This chain links TRBV24-1 with TRBJ2-1; possible D gene TRBD1, 5 bases. Germline V gene data show CDR1 as KGHDR and CDR2 as SFDVKD. This CDR3 is 12 amino acids long. V was clipped by 7 bases and J by 7 bases, with 10 bases between them. DNA for the CDR3: TGTGCCACCAGGGCAGGGTCGAATGAGCAGTTCTTC. It yields the protein CATRAGSNEQFF.

The chain links TRBV7-6 to TRBJ2-3; D gene uncertain. This CDR3 comprises 11 residues. CDR1 is SGHVS, CDR2 FNYEAQ, per germline. Trimming removed 5 bases from V and 3 bases from J, with 3 bases in between. Here the CDR3 DNA reads TGTGCCAGCAGCCCAACAGATACGCAGTATTTT. Its protein product is CASSPTDTQYF.

The J gene is TRBJ2-2, the V gene TRBV29-1, with D possibly being TRBD1 (6 bases). This CDR3 is 14 amino acids long. Germline V CDR1 and CDR2: SQVTM, ANQGSEA. V shed 7 bases and J shed 7 bases, with 19 bases lying between them. CDR3 region: CSGTVTGHIGELFF. CDR3 nucleotides: TGCAGCGGGACCGTGACGGGACATATCGGGGAGCTGTTTTTT.

This clone was seen just once. The V gene is TRBV27, the J gene TRBJ1-6, with no clear D. The CDR3 consists of 12 residues. Germline-derived CDR1 and CDR2 are MNHEY and SMNVEV (reference sequence). V lost 2 bases and J 10 bases, leaving 6 bases between the germline ends. The CDR3 nucleotides are TGTGCCAGCAGTTTACGGGGATCACCCCTCCACTTT. This gives the protein CASSLRGSPLHF.

J is TRBJ2-1 and V is TRBV14; 7 bases fit TRBD2. This CDR3 is built from 14 residues. Trimming cost V 11 bases and J 1 base; bases outside gene matches: 8. CDR1 is SGHDN and CDR2 is FVKESK in the germline V gene. The CDR3 DNA reads TGTGCCGGGGGAGGGGCCTTATCCTACAATGAGCAGTTCTTC. Translating gives CAGGGALSYNEQFF.

The chain recombines TRBV27 with TRBJ2-5; TRBD2 agrees at 12 bases. J gave up 11 bases and V 6 bases, and 13 bases lay outside the gene matches. Per the germline V gene, CDR1 is MNHEY and CDR2 is SMNVEV (reference sequence). The CDR3 runs to 15 residues. In DNA, the CDR3 is TGTGCCAGCAGGCCCCTCTCCGGACTAGCGGGACCGCAGTACTTC. Translated: CASRPLSGLAGPQYF.

The CDR3 here is CASSLSGTGGHSAFF. DNA for the CDR3: TGCGCCAGCAGCTTGTCCGGGACAGGGGGTCACTCTGCTTTCTTT. V usage is TRBV5-1 and J usage is TRBJ1-1, with 11 nucleotides matching TRBD1. Looked up from germline, CDR1 is SGHRS and CDR2 is YFSETQ. This CDR3 has 15 amino acids. Unmatched junction bases numbered 10, after V lost 1 base and J lost 11 bases.

The chain links TRBV2 to TRBJ1-1; D gene unclear. This CDR3 is 14 amino acids long. The ends were cut back, 8 bases at V and 3 bases at J, with 16 bases in the middle. Germline CDR1 reads SNHLY; CDR2 reads FYNNEI. The CDR3 coding sequence is TGTGCCAGCCTTACCGAGTTCGGGTACACTGAAGCTTTCTTT. Its protein is CASLTEFGYTEAFF. Full variable domain (outside the CDR3, taken from reference TRBV2 and TRBJ1-1): EPEVTQTPSHQVTQMGQEVILRCVPISNHLYFYWYRQILGQKVEFLVSFYNNEISEKSEIFDDQFSVERPDGSNFTLKIRSTKLEDSAMYFCASLTEFGYTEAFFGQGTRLTVV.

V usage is TRBV7-8 and J usage is TRBJ1-5; the match to TRBD1 covers 12 bases. V shed 4 bases and J 6 bases; nucleotides not matched to a gene: 4. This CDR3 comprises 15 residues. Germline CDR1 reads SGHVS; CDR2 reads FQNEAQ. The CDR3 spells CASSWDRGPGQPQHF. The CDR3 DNA reads TGTGCCAGCAGCTGGGACAGGGGGCCAGGTCAGCCCCAGCATTTT.

The rearrangement joins TRBV7-8 to TRBJ1-1, with D unresolved. The CDR3 totals 15 residues. Trimming pared 3 bases from V and 3 bases from J, leaving 14 bases between. Germline V CDR1 and CDR2: SGHVS, FQNEAQ. The CDR3 region is CASSLDRGGDTEAFF. The CDR3 DNA sequence: TGTGCCAGCAGCTTGGATCGGGGTGGTGACACTGAAGCTTTCTTT.

V is TRBV23-1 and J is TRBJ2-1; TRBD2 agrees at 13 bases. TRBV23-1 is labeled an ORF, and its function is uncertain. The CDR3 spans 24 residues. The V segment lost 0 bases and the J segment 8 bases; nucleotides outside the gene matches: 28. The CDR3 reads CASSQSVLPYGKGKWTSGRYEQFF. For the CDR3, the DNA is TGCGCCAGCAGTCAATCGGTCCTTCCCTACGGTAAGGGAAAATGGACTAGCGGGAGATATGAGCAGTTCTTC.

The V call is TRBV29-1, the J call TRBJ2-4, with D maybe TRBD2 (6 bases). Germline assignment: CDR1 SQVTM and CDR2 ANQGSEA. The ends were cut back, 6 bases at V and 2 bases at J, with 11 bases in the middle. The CDR3 contains 13 residues. CDR3 DNA: TGCAGCGTCAAGGAGGGGACCAAAAACATTCAGTACTTC. Its translation: CSVKEGTKNIQYF.

The CDR3 DNA sequence: TGTGCCAGCAGTCCTAGGGACAGTCCTAACTATGGCTACACCTTC. Translating gives CASSPRDSPNYGYTF. The rearrangement uses TRBV6-6 and TRBJ1-2; TRBD1 matches 7 bases. The CDR3 covers 15 residues. V lost 5 bases and J lost 0; bases outside the gene matches: 6. CDR1 is MNHNY, CDR2 SVGAGI, per germline (reference sequence).

The sample holds a few counts of this clone. The genes are TRBV27 and TRBJ1-2; the match to TRBD1 covers 8 bases. This CDR3 comprises 14 residues. The germline gives CDR1 MNHEY, CDR2 SMNVEV (reference sequence). Trimming cost V 8 bases and J 4 bases; bases outside gene matches: 9. CDR3 amino acids: CASSRQGSAYGYTF. Written as DNA, the CDR3 is TGTGCCAGCTCCCGACAGGGGTCCGCCTATGGCTACACCTTC.

The rearrangement uses TRBV7-6 and TRBJ2-5; the D gene is possibly TRBD1 (6 bases). V was cut by 5 bases and J by 5 bases, with 18 bases left in between. Germline loops: CDR1 SGHVS, CDR2 FNYEAQ. The CDR3 is 15 amino acids. DNA for the CDR3: TGTGCCAGCAGCCCCTTCGACAGGTCTAAGGAGACCCAGTACTTC. Its protein is CASSPFDRSKETQYF.

This clone occurred a few times. The chain uses TRBV7-2 and TRBJ1-6; the D is unclear. Germline CDR1 is SGHTA and CDR2 is FQGNSA. V lost 2 bases and J 3 bases, leaving 11 bases between the germline ends. The CDR3 covers 16 residues. Here the CDR3 reads CASSLSFGRYNSPLHF. The CDR3 DNA sequence: TGTGCCAGCAGCTTAAGTTTTGGCCGCTATAATTCACCCCTCCACTTT.

The chain employs TRBV19 and TRBJ2-1; possibly TRBD2 for D (6 bases). The CDR3 has 13 amino acids. With 3 bases removed from V and 11 bases from J, the gap between germline ends came to 14 bases. Germline CDR1 and CDR2: LNHDA and SQIVND (reference sequence). The CDR3 spells CASSIGEEGKQFF. CDR3 nucleotides: TGTGCCAGTAGTATTGGGGAGGAGGGAAAGCAGTTCTTC.

This chain joins TRBV18 and TRBJ2-5; maybe TRBD1 (5 bases). Trimming removed 3 bases at V and 0 bases at J, with 8 bases between. This CDR3 is built from 14 residues. Germline V gives CDR1 KGHSH, CDR2 LQKENI. The CDR3 DNA follows: TGTGCCAGCTCACCCCAGGGTTACCAAGAGACCCAGTACTTC. Protein: CASSPQGYQETQYF.

V gene TRBV28 combines with J gene TRBJ1-1, with a tentative D call TRBD1 (5 bases). In germline, CDR1 is MDHEN, CDR2 SYDVKM. This CDR3 comprises 14 residues. V was trimmed by 5 bases and J by 6 bases, leaving 16 bases between them. CDR3 nucleotide sequence: TGTGCCAGCAGTCCTTGGGGGGGTAAGGCTGAAGCTTTCTTT. Amino acid sequence: CASSPWGGKAEAFF.

This chain links TRBV7-2 with TRBJ2-5; 8 bases are shared with TRBD2. The CDR3 totals 15 residues. Per germline, CDR1 SGHTA and CDR2 FQGNSA. After removal of 1 base from V and 2 bases from J, the junction contained 3 bases not matched to a gene. The CDR3 sequence: CASSLGSGSQETQYF. The DNA of the CDR3 is TGTGCCAGCAGCTTAGGGAGCGGGAGTCAAGAGACCCAGTACTTC.

The chain is built from TRBV10-1 and TRBJ1-1, with D perhaps matching TRBD1 (5 bases). Trimming removed 8 bases from V and 0 bases from J, with 13 bases in between. The V gene's germline CDR1 is WNHNN and CDR2 SYGVQD (reference sequence). The CDR3 consists of 14 residues. CDR3: CASDGGFMNTEAFF. Here the CDR3 DNA reads TGCGCCAGCGACGGGGGGTTTATGAACACTGAAGCTTTCTTT.

J is TRBJ2-3 and V is TRBV4-1; D gene ambiguous. Germline V gene lookup returns CDR1 MGHRA and CDR2 YSYEKL. V was pared by 1 base and J by 3 bases, with 8 bases between. The CDR3 covers 14 residues. The CDR3 DNA is TGCGCCAGCAGCCAAGTGGGCAGGACAGATACGCAGTATTTT. Its protein product is CASSQVGRTDTQYF.

The chain recombines TRBV28 with TRBJ1-5; 7 nucleotides agree with TRBD1. The CDR3 extends over 12 amino acids. Looked up from germline, CDR1 is MDHEN and CDR2 is SYDVKM. J lost 7 bases, V lost 3 bases, and 0 bases had no gene match. This CDR3 is CASSFRGQPQHF. The CDR3 nucleotides read TGTGCCAGCAGTTTCAGGGGGCAGCCCCAGCATTTT.

This chain links TRBV4-1 with TRBJ2-6, with unresolved D. Germline lookup yields CDR1 MGHRA and CDR2 YSYEKL. The CDR3 totals 15 residues. Trimming removed 3 bases at V and 4 bases at J, with 10 bases between. The DNA for the CDR3 is TGCGCCAGCAGCCAGCCGGGTACCGGGGCCAACGTCCTGACTTTC. Translation: CASSQPGTGANVLTF.

This sequence joins TRBV4-1 and TRBJ1-1, with 8 bases fitting TRBD1. Germline V CDR1 and CDR2: MGHRA, YSYEKL. J was trimmed by 2 bases and V by 1 base; bases with no gene match: 3. This CDR3 has 15 residues. CDR3 in DNA: TGCGCCAGCAGCCAAGCCAGGGGGCTCAACACTGAAGCTTTCTTT. Translating it yields CASSQARGLNTEAFF.

This clone showed up just a few times. The gene calls are TRBV2 and TRBJ2-1; 13 bases agree with TRBD2. Germline V gene lookup returns CDR1 SNHLY and CDR2 FYNNEI. The length of the CDR3 is 17 residues. Germline trimming cut 0 bases from V and 7 bases from J; bases unmatched to any gene: 6. The CDR3 sequence is CASSEALLAGGPNEQFF. In DNA form, the CDR3 reads TGTGCCAGCAGTGAAGCCCTACTAGCGGGAGGGCCGAATGAGCAGTTCTTC.

V is TRBV7-9 and J is TRBJ1-5; 7 bases align to TRBD1. CDR1 SEHNR and CDR2 FQNEAQ come from the germline V gene (reference sequence). This CDR3 contains 18 residues. Trimming cost V 4 bases and J 6 bases; bases outside gene matches: 18. The CDR3 DNA is TGTGCCAGCAGCTCCGGGACACCAAGGGGGCAATGGGGTCAGCCCCAGCATTTT. Its protein product is CASSSGTPRGQWGQPQHF.

The chain carries TRBV6-2 or TRBV6-3 and TRBJ2-7; a possible D gene is TRBD2 (6 bases). Germline lookup yields CDR1 MNHEY and CDR2 SVGEGT. The CDR3 loop spans 17 amino acids. V lost 2 bases and J 5 bases, leaving 22 bases between the germline ends. CDR3 protein: CASSYRLGGPTLDEQYF. The CDR3 nucleotides are TGTGCCAGCAGTTACCGGTTGGGAGGCCCTACCCTGGACGAGCAGTACTTC.

There are a few counts of this clone. This rearrangement joins TRBV28 to TRBJ2-2; D remains unclear. Trimming removed 7 bases from V and 6 bases from J, with 9 bases in between. Germline CDR1 reads MDHEN; CDR2 reads SYDVKM. The CDR3 contains 12 residues. CDR3 region: CASNVRAGELFF. The CDR3 nucleotides read TGTGCCAGCAACGTACGGGCCGGGGAGCTGTTTTTT. Supplemented by reference TRBV28 and TRBJ2-2, the full variable domain reads DVKVTQSSRYLVKRTGEKVFLECVQDMDHENMFWYRQDPGLGLRLIYFSYDVKMKEKGDIPEGYSVSREKKERFSLILESASTNQTSMYLCASNVRAGELFFGEGSRLTVL.

The V call is TRBV5-1, the J call TRBJ2-7, with 9 bases identical to TRBD2. There are 18 residues in the CDR3. Germline V CDR1 and CDR2: SGHRS, YFSETQ. V lost 4 bases, J lost 3 bases, and 17 bases stayed unmatched. The CDR3: CASSPLLASGKNNYEQYF. DNA for the CDR3: TGCGCCAGCAGCCCCCTGCTGGCTAGCGGGAAAAACAACTACGAGCAGTACTTC.